This T cell receptor beta chain was identified in a study of blood T cell repertoires in COVID-19. Study context: There were acute and convalescent COVID-19 samples, and they came from the United States, Italy and Spain. PBMCs, B-cell-depleted T cells, or T cells were the source of the cDNA or gDNA that made up the material.

In the source study's methods: Amplification of reference gene primers provided the estimated nucleated cell counts. Method: immunoSEQ multiplex PCR; TCRdb's copy keeps in-frame clones and lacks some. For V, J and clone size, that table is used; D and trimming come from the DNA. The sample lists a few hundred thousand clones; approximately 80% were seen once. There are 13 residues in the CDR3. Germline CDR1 reads GTSNPN; CDR2 reads SVGIG (reference sequence). With 3 bases removed from V and 2 bases from J, the gap between germline ends came to 10 bases. The sample taken for sequencing was peripheral blood. The receptor was isolated from a woman between 18 and 29 years old with acute or convalescent COVID-19. This chain connects TRBV30 to TRBJ1-2; D is perhaps TRBD1 (5 bases). The CDR3 sequence: CAWSAGHNYGYTF. As DNA, the CDR3 is TGTGCCTGGAGCGCTGGACACAACTATGGCTACACCTTC.